Below, 23 T cell receptor beta chains from the same sample are listed, as sequenced in a study of cytotoxic CD8 clonotypes in ibrutinib-treated CLL. Measured with immunoSEQ multiplex PCR; TCRdb has only the in-frame clones, and not every one. The data contain around 150,000 clones, approximately 77% of them seen just once; the ten biggest clones take up approximately 2%. Sequenced material: PBMCs, taken after 12 months of ibrutinib treatment. These receptors originate from a human donor with chronic lymphocytic leukemia.

V usage is TRBV21-1 and J usage is TRBJ1-2; TRBD1 was called by the table and not checked on the DNA. TRBV21-1 is tagged as a pseudogene. The CDR3 loop spans 17 amino acids. The CDR3 DNA is TGTGCCAGCAGCAAAGGGGCAGGGGCCATCCCGTCCTATGGCTACACCTTC. Its protein product is CASSKGAGAIPSYGYTF.

The V and J genes are TRBV6-5 and TRBJ1-5, with TRBD1 as a possible D gene (5 bases). V lost 5 bases and J 1 base, leaving 9 bases between the germline ends. The CDR3 consists of 14 residues. Germline V gene data show CDR1 as MNHEY and CDR2 as SVGAGI. The CDR3 bases are TGTGCCAGCAGTCTCCGGGACAGCAATCAGCCCCAGCATTTT. Residues: CASSLRDSNQPQHF.

The rearrangement links TRBV5-8 to TRBJ2-5; the match to TRBD2 covers 13 bases. This CDR3 is 16 amino acids long. J gave up 8 bases and V 5 bases, and 12 bases lay outside the gene matches. The germline V gene has CDR1 SGHTS and CDR2 YDEGEE. The CDR3 reads CASSPGLAGAYVTQYF. The DNA for the CDR3 is TGTGCCAGCAGTCCTGGACTAGCGGGGGCCTATGTTACCCAGTACTTC.

Concerning this clone itself: The final CDR3 position lacks the conserved phenylalanine or tryptophan, pointing to a likely read error. The chain joins TRBV7-8 to TRBJ1-2, with TRBD1 matching 7 bases. The germline V gene encodes CDR1 SGHVS and CDR2 FQNEAQ. The CDR3 spans 14 residues. Losses at the gene ends were 4 bases for V and 5 bases for J; bases not matched to a gene: 7. The chain's CDR3 is CASSSTTGNYGYTL. For the CDR3, the DNA is TGTGCCAGCAGCTCGACGACAGGGAATTATGGCTACACCCTC.

The chain joins TRBV5-5 to TRBJ2-1; 8 positions agree with TRBD2. Germline V lookup: CDR1 SGHKS, CDR2 YYEKEE (reference sequence). The CDR3 covers 16 residues. J gave up 4 bases and V 2 bases, and 8 bases lay outside the gene matches. In nucleotides, the CDR3 is TGTGCCAGCAGCTTTGGTAGTCCGGGAGGGTACAATGAGCAGTTCTTC. Its translation is CASSFGSPGGYNEQFF.

This clone has a handful of counts. V gene TRBV21-1 combines with J gene TRBJ2-7; TRBD2, the D gene given by the table, was not confirmed from the DNA. TRBV21-1 is designated a pseudogene. The CDR3 covers 14 residues. CDR3 in DNA: TGTGCCAGCAGCACGATAGCGGGACCCTACGAGCAGTACTTC. Amino acids: CASSTIAGPYEQYF.

A few counts support this clone. This chain connects TRBV28 to TRBJ1-5; the match to TRBD1 covers 7 bases. V shed 6 bases, J shed 0 bases, and the junction held 5 bases outside the gene matches. There are 15 residues in the CDR3. Germline assignment: CDR1 MDHEN and CDR2 SYDVKM. CDR3 DNA sequence: TGTGCCAGCAGCAGAGACAGGGTTAGCAATCAGCCCCAGCATTTT. Protein: CASSRDRVSNQPQHF.

The chain is built from TRBV27 and TRBJ2-1; tentatively, D is TRBD2 (6 bases). This CDR3 is built from 11 residues. V gave up 3 bases and J gave up 10 bases, with 7 bases separating them. CDR1 MNHEY and CDR2 SMNVEV come from the germline V gene (reference sequence). CDR3 protein: CASSFAGEQFF. Written as DNA, the CDR3 is TGTGCCAGCAGTTTTGCGGGAGAGCAGTTCTTC.

The chain carries TRBV7-3 and TRBJ2-1; TRBD2 matches 9 bases. Trimming removed 5 bases from V and 8 bases from J; junction bases left unmatched: 7. This CDR3 comprises 14 residues. Germline CDR1 reads SGHTA; CDR2 reads FQGTGA. The CDR3 spells CASSTGTSNDEQFF. The CDR3 DNA reads as TGTGCCAGCAGCACCGGGACTAGCAACGATGAGCAGTTCTTC.

This clone was picked up a small number of times. The gene calls are TRBV7-3 and TRBJ2-1; 7 bases align to TRBD2. The CDR3 contains 15 residues. Germline values: CDR1 SGHTA, CDR2 FQGTGA. J lost 2 bases, V lost 6 bases, and 7 bases had no gene match. The CDR3 here is CASRGGTDPYNEQFF. The CDR3 region has the DNA TGTGCCAGCAGGGGGGGGACGGATCCCTACAATGAGCAGTTCTTC.

The genes are TRBV6-1 and TRBJ1-1; D unresolved. The CDR3 runs to 14 residues. V was pared by 0 bases and J by 6 bases, with 11 bases between. The V gene's germline CDR1 is MNHNS and CDR2 SASEGT. CDR3 DNA sequence: TGTGCCAGCAGTGAAGCGCCGGGGTCGCCTGAAGCTTTCTTT. Translated: CASSEAPGSPEAFF.

This clone is a singleton in its sample. The CDR3 is CAWSTGLDGYGYTF. The CDR3 bases are TGTGCCTGGAGTACAGGGCTTGACGGCTATGGCTACACCTTC. The chain combines TRBV30 with TRBJ1-2; D is perhaps TRBD1 (6 bases). This CDR3 is 14 amino acids long. Germline assignment: CDR1 GTSNPN and CDR2 SVGIG (reference sequence). V lost 2 bases and J lost 4, with 14 bases in between.

This chain joins TRBV20-1 and TRBJ1-2; D remains ambiguous. This CDR3 spans 11 amino acids. From germline, CDR1 is DFQATT and CDR2 SNEGSKA (reference sequence). The V gene lost 7 bases and the J gene lost 2 bases, with 8 bases spanning the gap. The CDR3 coding sequence is TGCAGTGTCCCCGTCAACTATGGCTACACCTTC. This sequence encodes CSVPVNYGYTF.

The rearrangement joins TRBV10-3 to TRBJ2-7; 8 bases map to TRBD1. Germline lookup yields CDR1 ENHRY and CDR2 SYGVKD. V shed 10 bases and J 5 bases; nucleotides not matched to a gene: 19. This CDR3 comprises 16 residues. As DNA, the CDR3 is TGTGCCACCGCCACCCCAATACAGGGGGTTCCCCACGAGCAGTACTTC. This translates into CATATPIQGVPHEQYF.

The gene calls are TRBV18 and TRBJ1-1; D is possibly TRBD1 (6 bases). Germline V gives CDR1 KGHSH, CDR2 LQKENI. The V gene lost 3 bases and the J gene lost 0 bases, with 20 bases spanning the gap. This CDR3 has 18 amino acids. CDR3 region: CASSPQTGPDGLNTEAFF. In DNA form, the CDR3 reads TGTGCCAGCTCACCGCAGACAGGTCCCGACGGCCTGAACACTGAAGCTTTCTTT.

The genes are TRBV19 and TRBJ2-3; TRBD1 or TRBD2 may be the D gene (6 bases each). The germline gives CDR1 LNHDA, CDR2 SQIVND (reference sequence). The CDR3 totals 16 residues. Trimming left V 1 base short and J 0 bases short, with 11 bases between. The CDR3 region has the DNA TGTGCCAGTAGTATAGGACGGGGGCAGAGCACAGATACGCAGTATTTT. Translation gives CASSIGRGQSTDTQYF.

This clone was recorded at least ten times. The chain recombines TRBV5-1 with TRBJ2-7; D not resolved. Germline-derived CDR1 and CDR2 are SGHRS and YFSETQ. The CDR3 spans 15 residues. V was shortened by 2 bases and J by 5 bases, with 17 bases between the two germline ends. This chain's CDR3 is CASSFSTGLLDEQYF. In DNA form, the CDR3 reads TGCGCCAGCAGCTTTTCGACCGGGCTTCTAGACGAGCAGTACTTC.

The chain employs TRBV9 and TRBJ1-6, with unresolved D. Trimming cost V 5 bases and J 0 bases, with 18 bases left between them. CDR3 size: 18 residues. Germline-derived CDR1 and CDR2 are SGDLS and YYNGEE. In nucleotides, the CDR3 is TGTGCCAGCAGTTTCTCGACGGGAGGGAGCTCCTATAATTCACCCCTCCACTTT. Translating gives CASSFSTGGSSYNSPLHF.

The chain recombines TRBV29-1 with TRBJ2-7, with a weak D call TRBD1 (6 bases). Germline CDR1 is SQVTM and CDR2 is ANQGSEA. V lost 4 bases and J 4 bases, leaving 8 bases between the germline ends. CDR3 length equals 11 residues. CDR3 sequence reads: CSVGTVYEQYF. The DNA for the CDR3 is TGCAGCGTTGGGACAGTATACGAGCAGTACTTC.

The V and J genes are TRBV6-6 and TRBJ1-2; 7 bases line up with TRBD1. With V trimmed by 6 bases and J by 0 bases, 10 bases remained unmatched. The CDR3 is 16 amino acids. The germline gives CDR1 MNHNY, CDR2 SVGAGI (reference sequence). The CDR3 loop reads CASSRHRGLPNYGYTF. CDR3 coding DNA: TGTGCCAGCAGCAGACACAGGGGCCTGCCTAACTATGGCTACACCTTC.

The V call is TRBV7-3, the J call TRBJ1-1; 7 positions match TRBD1. The CDR3 loop spans 15 amino acids. V lost 6 bases to trimming and J lost 2 bases; unmatched junction nucleotides: 9. Per the germline V gene, CDR1 is SGHTA and CDR2 is FQGTGA. DNA for the CDR3: TGTGCCAGCAGTTCATCGACAGGGAGTAACACTGAAGCTTTCTTT. This gives the protein CASSSSTGSNTEAFF.

The CDR3 reads CAISGGGLGYTF. CDR3 DNA: TGTGCCATCAGTGGCGGGGGCTTGGGCTACACCTTC. This chain uses TRBV10-3 with TRBJ1-2; a possible D gene is TRBD1 (6 bases). V shed 4 bases and J shed 8 bases, with 11 bases lying between them. The CDR3 extends over 12 amino acids. Per the germline V gene, CDR1 is ENHRY and CDR2 is SYGVKD.

As concerns this clone: The same CDR3 arises from other DNA sequences in this sample as well. The rearrangement links TRBV5-6 to TRBJ2-7; D remains ambiguous. CDR1 and CDR2 from the germline V gene are SGHDT and YYEEEE. The CDR3 spans 11 residues. Trimming took off 5 bases at V and 3 bases at J, with 6 bases between the two ends. Here the CDR3 DNA reads TGTGCCAGCAGTAAAAACTACGAGCAGTACTTC. It translates to CASSKNYEQYF.